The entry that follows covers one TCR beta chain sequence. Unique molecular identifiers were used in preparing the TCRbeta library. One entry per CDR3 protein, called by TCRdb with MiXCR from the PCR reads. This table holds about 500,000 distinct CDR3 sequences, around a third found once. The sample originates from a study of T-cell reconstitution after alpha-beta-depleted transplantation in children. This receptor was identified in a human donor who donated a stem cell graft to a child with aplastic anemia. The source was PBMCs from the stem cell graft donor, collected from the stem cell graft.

CDR3 in amino acids: CASSPWGRDSYEQYV. The CDR3 region has the DNA TGTGCCAGCAGCCCTTGGGGTCGGGACAGCTACGAGCAGTACGTC. The chain uses TRBV5-8 and TRBJ2-7, with 7 bases that match TRBD1. The CDR3 has 15 residues. The V gene's germline CDR1 is SGHTS and CDR2 YDEGEE. The trim removed 4 bases at V and 3 bases at J, leaving 10 bases unmatched.